This T cell receptor (beta chain) was captured by sequencing in a study of blood T cells in healthy people across ages. Study-wide points: Age advanced and TCR beta diversity per million T cells fell, roughly linearly. Diversity was higher, and naive CD4+ cells more numerous, in long-lived donors than in aged donors.

A sample-barcoded 5' primer and a J-beta primer mix were used in a second PCR of roughly 6 to 12 cycles. TCRdb passed the 5' RACE reads through MiXCR, listing each CDR3 protein once. The repertoire includes 850,000 to 1,300,000 distinct CDR3 sequences, 40% to 55% of them detected once, and over 15% sits in the top ten. Looked up from germline, CDR1 is DFQATT and CDR2 is SNEGSKA (reference sequence). Losses at the gene ends were 0 bases for V and 2 bases for J; bases not matched to a gene: 9. The length of the CDR3 is 17 residues. With regard to this clonotype: What it binds is unknown.

The genes are TRBV20-1 and TRBJ2-1, with 8 bases matching TRBD2. This sequence was found in an older woman in good health. The sequenced sample was blood. CDR3 DNA sequence: TGCAGTGCTAGAGATCGATTCGGACTAGCCACCTACAATGAGCAGTTCTTC. This gives the protein CSARDRFGLATYNEQFF.